This entry lists 13 T cell receptor beta chains sequenced from one sample in a study of cytomegalovirus exposure and HLA in healthy donors listed by TCRdb under 2017. The method behind the library was the immunoSEQ multiplex PCR assay. Drawn from immuneACCESS, this table holds only the in-frame rearrangements with V and J called that TCRdb kept. Clones are partly lost; checked studies trace under half to an unresolved V gene and leave the rest unexplained. The sample records hundreds of thousands of clones, about 88% of which are singletons. The ten largest clonotypes hold around 12% of the sample. Sequencing was done on a sample of PBMCs. The source is a young man in good health and CMV-seropositive.

The J gene is TRBJ2-1, the V gene TRBV10-1; a weak D match, TRBD2 (5 bases). The CDR3 has 12 residues. CDR1 is WNHNN and CDR2 is SYGVQD in the germline V gene (reference sequence). The V end was cut by 5 bases, the J end by 10 bases, with 12 bases between. The CDR3 nucleotides are TGCGCCAGCAGTTCGCCGACGGGGGAGCAGTTCTTC. It specifies CASSSPTGEQFF.

This chain uses TRBV19 with TRBJ2-1; maybe TRBD1 (5 bases). The CDR3 length is 15 residues. The germline V and J ends were trimmed by 1 base and 0 bases, with 7 bases remaining between them. CDR1 is LNHDA and CDR2 is SQIVND in the germline V gene (reference sequence). CDR3 region: CASSIGRGSYNEQFF. In DNA form, the CDR3 reads TGTGCCAGTAGTATAGGAAGGGGCTCCTACAATGAGCAGTTCTTC.

In DNA, the CDR3 is TGTGCCAGCTGCAAGGAGAGATCCTACGAGCAGTACTTC. It encodes CASCKERSYEQYF. The J gene is TRBJ2-7, the V gene TRBV5-6; D is unresolved. V lost 7 bases, J lost 1 base, and 12 bases lay in between. Germline CDR1 SGHDT, CDR2 YYEEEE. The CDR3 covers 13 residues. Full variable domain (remainder filled in from reference TRBV5-6 and TRBJ2-7): DAGVTQSPTHLIKTRGQQVTLRCSPKSGHDTVSWYQQALGQGPQFIFQYYEEEERQRGNFPDRFSGHQFPNYSSELNVNALLLGDSALYLCASCKERSYEQYFGPGTRLTVT.

In regard to this clone: Other DNA variants within this sample encode the same CDR3. J is TRBJ1-5 and V is TRBV28; 8 positions match TRBD1. V lost 5 bases and J lost 6; bases outside the gene matches: 6. This CDR3 is 14 amino acids long. Germline-derived CDR1 and CDR2 are MDHEN and SYDVKM. This CDR3 reads CASSLGQGGQPQHF. In DNA form, the CDR3 reads TGTGCCAGCAGTCTCGGACAGGGAGGTCAGCCCCAGCATTTT.

The chain employs TRBV4-3 and TRBJ2-5, with unresolved D. The V gene lost 0 bases and the J gene lost 5 bases, with 10 bases spanning the gap. The CDR3 extends over 14 amino acids. Germline CDR1 is LGHNA and CDR2 is YSLEER. The CDR3 DNA reads TGCGCCAGCAGCCAAGAGGTCGATTGGGAGACCCAGTACTTC. It codes for CASSQEVDWETQYF.

The table lists this clone with a few counts. The chain recombines TRBV28 with TRBJ2-7; 7 bases map to TRBD1. From germline, CDR1 is MDHEN and CDR2 SYDVKM. V lost 5 bases to trimming and J lost 1 base; unmatched junction nucleotides: 5. This CDR3 has 14 amino acids. This CDR3 reads CASSKDRSSYEQYF. Here the CDR3 DNA reads TGTGCCAGCAGTAAGGACAGGTCATCCTACGAGCAGTACTTC.

V and J are TRBV19 and TRBJ1-2; the D is unclear. Germline CDR1 reads LNHDA; CDR2 reads SQIVND (reference sequence). Trimming took 7 bases from V and 4 from J, leaving 10 bases between them. This CDR3 has 12 amino acids. The CDR3 bases are TGTGCCAGTACAAGCCTGTCCTATGGCTACACCTTC. It codes for CASTSLSYGYTF. Drawing the rest from reference TRBV19 and TRBJ1-2, the complete variable domain is DGGITQSPKYLFRKEGQNVTLSCEQNLNHDAMYWYRQDPGQGLRLIYYSQIVNDFQKGDIAEGYSVSREKKESFPLTVTSAQKNPTAFYLCASTSLSYGYTFGSGTRLTVV.

The chain carries TRBV4-2 and TRBJ2-5, with a weak D call TRBD1 (5 bases). V was clipped by 1 base and J by 4 bases, with 10 bases between them. CDR1 and CDR2 (germline): LGHNA, YNFKEQ. The CDR3 length is 14 residues. The CDR3 region is CASSQGGARETQYF. The CDR3 DNA follows: TGTGCCAGCAGCCAAGGGGGCGCAAGAGAGACCCAGTACTTC.

V gene TRBV6-5 combines with J gene TRBJ2-3; 11 bases are shared with TRBD2. Germline trimming cut 7 bases from V and 6 bases from J; bases unmatched to any gene: 9. The CDR3 spans 15 residues. Germline-derived CDR1 and CDR2 are MNHEY and SVGAGI. The CDR3 is CASNLAGGETDTQYF. For the CDR3, the DNA is TGTGCCAGCAATCTAGCGGGAGGAGAGACGGATACGCAGTATTTT.

This clone came up once. This chain connects TRBV5-1 to TRBJ2-1; the match to TRBD2 covers 7 bases. With V trimmed by 1 base and J by 3 bases, 4 bases remained unmatched. The CDR3 contains 15 residues. Germline CDR1 SGHRS, CDR2 YFSETQ. The DNA of the CDR3 is TGCGCCAGCAGCTTGATGACGGGAGGCTACAATGAGCAGTTCTTC. Translated, it gives CASSLMTGGYNEQFF.

V is TRBV19 and J is TRBJ2-2; 11 nucleotides agree with TRBD2. Germline V gene data show CDR1 as LNHDA and CDR2 as SQIVND (reference sequence). The CDR3 has 16 amino acids. With V trimmed by 8 bases and J by 5 bases, 10 bases remained unmatched. In nucleotides, the CDR3 is TGTGCCAGTCCGACTAGCGGGATCGTCTATACCGGGGAGCTGTTTTTT. Protein sequence: CASPTSGIVYTGELFF. The full variable domain, rest sourced from reference TRBV19 and TRBJ2-2, is DGGITQSPKYLFRKEGQNVTLSCEQNLNHDAMYWYRQDPGQGLRLIYYSQIVNDFQKGDIAEGYSVSREKKESFPLTVTSAQKNPTAFYLCASPTSGIVYTGELFFGEGSRLTVL.

CDR3 DNA: TGTGCCAGCAGCTTGGGGACTAGCGGGAGCTACGAGCAGTACTTC. It specifies CASSLGTSGSYEQYF. The V gene is TRBV7-6, the J gene TRBJ2-7; 14 nucleotides line up with TRBD2. CDR1 is SGHVS and CDR2 is FNYEAQ in the germline V gene. J gave up 3 bases and V 3 bases, and 1 base lay outside the gene matches. The CDR3 covers 15 residues. The whole variable domain, filled in from reference TRBV7-6 and TRBJ2-7, reads GAGVSQSPRYKVTKRGQDVALRCDPISGHVSLYWYRQALGQGPEFLTYFNYEAQQDKSGLPNDRFSAERPEGSISTLTIQRTEQRDSAMYRCASSLGTSGSYEQYFGPGTRLTVT.

V gene TRBV21-1 combines with J gene TRBJ2-1; the D call in the table, TRBD1, was not verified against the DNA. TRBV21-1 is a pseudogene. This CDR3 region has 15 residues. The chain's CDR3 is CASSKEDREGREQFF. The CDR3 DNA is TGTGCCAGCAGCAAAGAGGACAGGGAGGGACGTGAGCAGTTCTTC.